A selection of T cell receptor beta chains follows, all from one sample in a study of blood T cell repertoires in COVID-19. TCRdb's copy holds only in-frame clones and misses some; the assay was immunoSEQ multiplex PCR. The data show about 140,000 clones, roughly 79% seen once. Sequencing used PBMCs or T cells enriched from blood (not recorded which). The receptors here all came from a woman aged 50 to 60 who had recovered from COVID-19. The CDR3 runs from the conserved cysteine through the conserved F or W. The D gene is left open where the match is weak. Rows give clone size only sometimes, using once, few, many, or a class for an expanded clone.

j_call d_call v_call clone_size cdr3_nt cdr3_aa
TRBJ2-5 TRBD2 TRBV11-2 . TGTGCCAGCACCACCGGAGCGGGAGGGTACCAAGAGACCCAGTACTTC CASTTGAGGYQETQYF
TRBJ2-3 TRBD1 TRBV27 . TGTGCCAGCAGGCCCAGGGGGTCCCCACCAGATACGCAGTATTTT CASRPRGSPPDTQYF
TRBJ2-3 TRBD2 TRBV19 . TGTGCCAGTAGTACTTATAGCGGGAGGGCCAGCGCAGATACGCAGTATTTT CASSTYSGRASADTQYF
TRBJ2-7 . TRBV11-3 . TGTGCCAGCAGCTTAGCCCGAAGGGGGGGAGAGCAGTACTTC CASSLARRGGEQYF
TRBJ1-5 TRBD1 TRBV6-1 . TGTGCCAGCAGTGAATTCGGGACAGGGAGGAGCCAGCCCCAGCATTTT CASSEFGTGRSQPQHF
TRBJ2-1 TRBD1 TRBV5-1 . TGCGCCAGCAGCTTGCCGGGACAGATTTCCTACAATGAGCAGTTCTTC CASSLPGQISYNEQFF
TRBJ2-3 . TRBV7-8 . TGTGCCAGCAGCTTAGGGGCCCAAGGATCGCGGTATTTT CASSLGAQGSRYF
TRBJ2-7 TRBD2 TRBV3-1/TRBV3-2 . TGTGCCAGCAGCCAAGGCCCTACGGGGGGAGGGGCCTACGAGCAGTACTTC CASSQGPTGGGAYEQYF
TRBJ2-3 . TRBV7-6 . TGTGCCAGCAGTTTGACGATCCGCGGGGCCATGGATACGCAGTATTTT CASSLTIRGAMDTQYF
TRBJ1-1 TRBD1 TRBV13 . TGTGCCAGCAGCCGTAATACAGGGGGCTGGTCTGAAGCTTTCTTT CASSRNTGGWSEAFF
TRBJ1-2 . TRBV6-5 . TGTGCCAGCAGTTACTCGAGGGCCGGGACAAACCTTGGCTACACCTTC CASSYSRAGTNLGYTF
TRBJ2-1 TRBD1 TRBV2 . TGTGCCAGCAGTTCGCAGGGGGCGCTTGATGAGCAGTTCTTC CASSSQGALDEQFF
TRBJ2-5 . TRBV2 . TGTGCCAGCAGGAACGCTAGACCCGGGAACCGTATTAAGGAGACCCAGTACTTC CASRNARPGNRIKETQYF
TRBJ1-2 . TRBV13 . TGTGCCAGCAGCCCAACTAACTATGGCTACACCTTC CASSPTNYGYTF
TRBJ1-1 TRBD1 TRBV7-2 . TGTGCCAGCAGCATGACCGGGACAGCTATCGTCGCTTTCTTT CASSMTGTAIVAFF
TRBJ1-1 TRBD1 TRBV10-3 . TGTGCCATCAGTGAGGGGGTGGGACAGGGTACGACCTCTGAAGCTTTCTTT CAISEGVGQGTTSEAFF
TRBJ1-2 . TRBV5-1 . TGCGCCAGCAGCGGCAGGGGACCCTATGGCTACACCTTC CASSGRGPYGYTF
TRBJ2-3 . TRBV7-3 . TGTGCCAGCAGCTTCTTCGGCACAGATACGCAGTATTTT CASSFFGTDTQYF
TRBJ1-1 . TRBV10-3 . TGTGCCATCAGTTTAGACGCGGTGAACACTGAAGCTTTCTTT CAISLDAVNTEAFF
TRBJ2-1 TRBD2 TRBV2 . TGTGCCAGCAGTAAACTAGCGGTCTCCTACAATGAGCAGTTCTTC CASSKLAVSYNEQFF
TRBJ2-5 TRBD2 TRBV30 . TGTGCCTGGAGTGTACTTAGCGGGGGGGCAGGGGAGACCCAGTACTTC CAWSVLSGGAGETQYF
TRBJ1-1 TRBD1 TRBV6-1 many TGTGCCAGCAGTGAAACAGGGGCAGGAGAAGCTTTCTTT CASSETGAGEAFF
TRBJ1-1 . TRBV11-3 . TGTGCCAGCAGCTTAGGGCCGGGAAAGACTGAAGCTTTCTTT CASSLGPGKTEAFF
TRBJ2-1 . TRBV2 . TGTGCCAGCAAGAAGCAGGACAATGAGCAGTTCTTC CASKKQDNEQFF
TRBJ2-5 TRBD2 TRBV5-1 . TGCGCCAGCACCCCGGGACTAGTCTCGGGAGAGACCCAGTACTTC CASTPGLVSGETQYF
TRBJ2-7 TRBD2 TRBV5-1 . TGCGCCAGCAGCCCCGCTAGCGGGAGACCCCGCGAGCAGTACTTC CASSPASGRPREQYF
TRBJ2-7 . TRBV5-6 . TGTGCCAGCAGCTCCACAAACTACGAGCAGTACTTC CASSSTNYEQYF
TRBJ1-2 . TRBV3-1/TRBV3-2 few TGTGCCAGCAGCCTATCTTTCGTCGATGGCTACACCTTC CASSLSFVDGYTF
TRBJ2-3 TRBD2 TRBV29-1 . TGCAGCGGGTGGCGAAGCGGGGGGGACACAGATACGCAGTATTTT CSGWRSGGDTDTQYF
TRBJ2-1 TRBD1 TRBV2 . TGTGCCAGCAGTGAGTCCCGGGACAGGGTTTCGCACAATGAGCAGTTCTTC CASSESRDRVSHNEQFF
TRBJ2-5 TRBD2 TRBV2 few TGTGCCACCCGAGGGCTAGCGGGGCCCCAAGAGACCCAGTACTTC CATRGLAGPQETQYF
TRBJ2-7 TRBD2 TRBV4-2 few TGTGCCAGCAGCCCCTCAGAACTAGCGGCGTACGAGCAGTACTTC CASSPSELAAYEQYF
TRBJ1-6 . TRBV5-4 . TGTGCCAGCAGCCCGGAGGACAGTTATTCACCCCTCCACTTT CASSPEDSYSPLHF
TRBJ2-5 TRBD2 TRBV4-1 once TGCGCCAGCAGCCGCAAACTAGCGGGGGATGGGGAGACCCAGTACTTC CASSRKLAGDGETQYF
TRBJ2-5 TRBD2 TRBV2 . TGTGCCACCGCCCCTCGGGTGGCGGGAGAGGGGAAGACCCAGTACTTC CATAPRVAGEGKTQYF
TRBJ2-7 . TRBV5-1 . TGCGCCAGCAGCTACCGACCCAGAGGCCTAGACGAGCAGTACTTC CASSYRPRGLDEQYF
TRBJ2-7 . TRBV18 . TGTGCCAGCTCACCCACACCAGGGTCCGACGAGCAGTACTTC CASSPTPGSDEQYF
TRBJ2-1 . TRBV9 . TGTGCCAGCAGCACCCGAGAGCGCCATGAGCAGTTCTTC CASSTRERHEQFF
TRBJ1-2 TRBD1 TRBV2 . TGTGCCAGCATGGGGACAGGGAAGAATGGCTACACCTTC CASMGTGKNGYTF
TRBJ1-1 . TRBV9 . TGTGCCAGCAGCGTTTGGGGCGGGGTTTCGCCCAACACTGAAGCTTTCTTT CASSVWGGVSPNTEAFF
TRBJ2-7 . TRBV19 . TGTGCCAGTAGTACAGGAACCCTATCCTACGAGCAGTACTTC CASSTGTLSYEQYF
TRBJ1-4 TRBD1 TRBV5-4 many TGTGCCAGCAGCACCCGGACAGGGACTAATGAAAAACTGTTTTTT CASSTRTGTNEKLFF
TRBJ2-7 . TRBV28 . TGTGCCAGCAGTTTACCGGCCTTAGGGAGACTTACCTACGAGCAGTACTTC CASSLPALGRLTYEQYF
TRBJ1-2 . TRBV6-1 . TGTGCCAGCAGTGAAGCGTCCCCGTTCGGCTATGGCTACACCTTC CASSEASPFGYGYTF
TRBJ1-5 . TRBV5-5 . TGTGCCAGCAGCCTCGGACAGAGTAGCAATCAGCCCCAGCATTTT CASSLGQSSNQPQHF
TRBJ1-2 . TRBV21-1 . TGTGCCAGCAGCAAAGCGCCGGGGAATGGCTACACCTTC CASSKAPGNGYTF
TRBJ1-2 . TRBV5-1 few TGCGCCAGCAGCCCGGAGGGGGGGTCTGGCTACACCTTC CASSPEGGSGYTF
TRBJ1-2 . TRBV5-1 few TGCGCCAGCAGCTTGGCCGTAGGGGGAAACTATGGCTACACCTTC CASSLAVGGNYGYTF
TRBJ2-1 TRBD2 TRBV7-3 . TGTGCCAGCAGCTTAAGGCAACGGACTAGCGGGAATAATGAGCAGTTCTTC CASSLRQRTSGNNEQFF
TRBJ1-1 TRBD1 TRBV11-2 . TGTGCCAGCAGCCATTCACAGGGGGCCGGCACTGAAGCTTTCTTT CASSHSQGAGTEAFF
TRBJ1-1 . TRBV29-1 . TGCAGCGTTCTTATTTCGGACACTGAAGCTTTCTTT CSVLISDTEAFF
TRBJ2-3 TRBD1 TRBV11-2 . TGTGCCAGCAGCTTAGGGGTCCCGGGACAGGGAGACACGCAGTATTTT CASSLGVPGQGDTQYF
TRBJ1-2 . TRBV27 . TGTGCCAGCAGTTTCGGCAGGGCGTGGGGCTACACCTTC CASSFGRAWGYTF
TRBJ2-2 . TRBV7-9 . TGTGCCAGCAAGGACAGTAACACCGGGGAGCTGTTTTTT CASKDSNTGELFF
TRBJ1-1 . TRBV27 . TGTGCCAGCAGTCCGTCCGGGGGGCACAACACTGAAGCTTTCTTT CASSPSGGHNTEAFF
TRBJ1-1 . TRBV21-1 few TGTGCCAGCAGCAAAGGGCCGAGACAGGTTGGCACTGAAGCTTTCTTT CASSKGPRQVGTEAFF
TRBJ2-7 . TRBV28 . TGTGCCAGCCATTTGGGGGGTGAGCAGTACTTC CASHLGGEQYF
TRBJ1-2 . TRBV11-2 once TGTGCCAGCAGCTTAGTGGCGGGGGCGGATGGCTACACCTTC CASSLVAGADGYTF
TRBJ2-5 . TRBV21-1 . . CASSKWAMGAVQETQYF